This record looks at one T cell receptor (beta chain) sequence and its context. The data are from a study of blood T cell repertoires in COVID-19. The overall study: Samples came from the United States, Italy and Spain, spanning acute and convalescent COVID-19. T cells, B-cell-depleted T cells, or PBMCs supplied cDNA or gDNA.

The CDR3 has 16 amino acids. Germline CDR1 and CDR2: MGHRA and YSYEKL. V lost 4 bases, J lost 3 bases, and 5 bases stayed unmatched. Original handling: Reference gene primer amplification gave nucleated cell count estimates. Sequencing used immunoSEQ multiplex PCR; TCRdb keeps in-frame clones, though not all of them. V and J calls plus clone size are reproduced from that table; the DNA served to infer D and trimming. This sample carries about 36,000 clones, 75% to 85% of them seen once, and the ten largest clones take 35% to 45%. The chain joins TRBV4-1 to TRBJ2-3, with TRBD2 identical over 12 bases. The sequenced material came from peripheral blood. The TCR sequence derives from a human donor in a cohort sampled during active or convalescent COVID-19. The donor label of this sample is uncertain. CDR3 sequence reads: CASSPRTSGTTDTQYF. The CDR3 DNA reads as TGCGCCAGCAGCCCCAGGACTAGCGGGACTACAGATACGCAGTATTTT.